The 8 T cell receptor beta chains in this list originate from one sample, sequenced in a study of blood T cells in healthy people across ages. Primed by a sample-barcoded 5' primer and a J-beta primer mix, a second PCR proceeded for about 6 to 11 cycles. Each CDR3 protein gets one entry after TCRdb re-called the 5' RACE reads with MiXCR. Of about a million distinct CDR3 sequences in the sample, less than 45% were seen once. Sample: blood. The receptors come from a man younger than 35 in good health.

The chain is built from TRBV20-1 and TRBJ1-5; 8 nucleotides line up with TRBD1. The CDR3 covers 14 residues. The germline gives CDR1 DFQATT, CDR2 SNEGSKA (reference sequence). V lost 5 bases to trimming and J lost 2 bases; unmatched junction nucleotides: 5. CDR3 DNA: TGCAGTGCTCCCGACAGGGGCGGCAATCAGCCCCAGCATTTT. It translates to CSAPDRGGNQPQHF.

In its sample, this clonotype was seen many times. The CDR3: CAISGRKYNEQFF. CDR3 coding DNA: TGTGCCATCAGTGGGCGCAAGTACAATGAGCAGTTCTTC. This chain uses TRBV10-3 with TRBJ2-1; D ambiguous. Trimming cost V 4 bases and J 4 bases, with 8 bases left between them. CDR3 size: 13 residues. Germline V gene data show CDR1 as ENHRY and CDR2 as SYGVKD.

This clonotype was counted between two and nine times. Its ends do not fully match the called genes, so a read error is possible. This chain links TRBV2 with TRBJ2-2; 8 nucleotides agree with TRBD2. Germline loops: CDR1 SNHLY, CDR2 FYNNEI. The CDR3 extends over 17 amino acids. The DNA for the CDR3 is TGTGCCAGCACTCCTTGGAACTTAGCGGGGAACCCCGGGGAGCTGTTTTTT. Translated: CASTPWNLAGNPGELFF.

The genes are TRBV2 and TRBJ2-3; D unclear. This CDR3 region has 15 residues. The germline V gene has CDR1 SNHLY and CDR2 FYNNEI. Trimming left V 0 bases short and J 4 bases short, with 11 bases between. CDR3 DNA: TGTGCCAGCAGTGAAGCTACGGTAGTGGCAGATACGCAGTATTTT. As protein: CASSEATVVADTQYF.

The chain has TRBV7-9 and TRBJ2-7; 7 bases align to TRBD1. The germline CDR1 and CDR2 sequences are SEHNR and FQNEAQ (reference sequence). CDR3 length: 13 amino acids. V was clipped by 5 bases and J by 2 bases; unmatched bases: 3. As DNA, the CDR3 is TGTGCCAGCAGCAAAGGGGGCCCCTACGAGCAGTACTTC. This gives the protein CASSKGGPYEQYF.

The rearrangement joins TRBV20-1 to TRBJ2-1; the D is unclear. CDR1 is DFQATT and CDR2 is SNEGSKA in the germline V gene (reference sequence). The CDR3 covers 11 residues. Trimming shortened V by 5 bases and J by 12 bases, and 14 bases separated the two germline ends. This chain's CDR3 is CSALTAQTQFF. The CDR3 bases are TGCAGTGCTCTCACGGCCCAAACGCAGTTCTTC.

The chain recombines TRBV10-3 with TRBJ2-1; 10 bases match TRBD2. This CDR3 has 18 residues. The germline V gene encodes CDR1 ENHRY and CDR2 SYGVKD. V trimming: 3 bases; J trimming: 7 bases; junction bases outside the gene matches: 15. CDR3 residues: CAISDQNQGLAVRNEQFF. In nucleotides, the CDR3 is TGTGCCATCAGTGATCAAAACCAAGGACTAGCGGTACGAAATGAGCAGTTCTTC.

This clonotype was observed a few times. The genes are TRBV14 and TRBJ1-2; 7 bases agree with TRBD1. Germline CDR1 SGHDN, CDR2 FVKESK. Trimming cost V 4 bases and J 4 bases; bases outside gene matches: 9. CDR3 length: 15 residues. The CDR3 region is CASSLSTGSTYGYTF. DNA for the CDR3: TGTGCCAGCAGCCTATCGACAGGGTCCACCTATGGCTACACCTTC.